This TCR beta chain was captured by sequencing in a study of a mutant IDH1 vaccine in newly diagnosed glioma. About the study: Onset of vaccination occurred 4-6 weeks following radiotherapy alone, or with temozolomide cycles. Treated patients comprised approximately 60% males and about 40% females, mean age approximately 37 years. Findings and caveats of the study: Across multiple MHC alleles, approximately 93% of patients had vaccine-induced responses. Pseudoprogression appeared independent of alterations in top peripheral clonotypes.

The sample's time point: week 47, end of study. All doses held 300 ug of mutant IDH1 20-mer peptide, with topical imiquimod. The CDR3 extends over 16 amino acids. The V gene's germline CDR1 is LNHDA and CDR2 SQIVND (reference sequence). Trimming cost V 5 bases and J 5 bases; bases outside gene matches: 14. The data were produced by immunoSEQ multiplex PCR, yet TCRdb's version contains in-frame clones alone and is incomplete. The sample includes tens of thousands of clones, about four fifths seen only once; the top ten take 3.5% to 4%. About this clone: The target antigen is unknown.

This chain connects TRBV19 to TRBJ2-7; 8 bases match TRBD2. The sample in question was PBMCs, obtained from a glioma patient whose treatment included an IDH1 peptide vaccine. The receptor's source is a young man with glioma. CDR3 amino acids: CASSPIGAGAAHEQYF. In DNA, the CDR3 is TGTGCCAGTAGTCCAATTGGAGCGGGAGCGGCCCACGAGCAGTACTTC.